These 5 T cell receptor beta chains were sequenced from one sample in a study of blood T cell repertoires in COVID-19. TCRdb's copy holds only in-frame clones and misses some; the assay was immunoSEQ multiplex PCR. The data show hundreds of thousands of clones, about 86% seen once. Sequencing was performed on peripheral blood. These receptors came from a woman in her sixties or seventies with COVID-19, enrolled during active disease.

This clone was seen once. The genes are TRBV6-5 and TRBJ1-4; perhaps TRBD1 as D (6 bases). This CDR3 comprises 12 residues. Trimming removed 6 bases at V and 5 bases at J, with 7 bases between. The V gene's germline CDR1 is MNHEY and CDR2 SVGAGI. DNA for the CDR3: TGTGCCAGCAGACAGGGAAATGAAAAACTGTTTTTT. This sequence encodes CASRQGNEKLFF.

In this sample, this clone turned up many times. V and J are TRBV3-1 (or the pseudogene TRBV3-2) and TRBJ1-3; D call uncertain. V lost 0 bases and J lost 3, with 9 bases in between. CDR1 is LGHDT, CDR2 YNNKEL, per germline (reference sequence). CDR3 length: 15 amino acids. The chain's CDR3 is CASSQDAGSGNTIYF. DNA for the CDR3: TGTGCCAGCAGCCAAGATGCCGGGAGTGGAAACACCATATATTTT.

The V call is TRBV6-1, the J call TRBJ2-7; D possibly corresponds to TRBD2 (6 bases). The CDR3 extends over 15 amino acids. Trimming stripped 2 bases from V and 2 bases from J, with 13 bases between. Germline V gene data show CDR1 as MNHNS and CDR2 as SASEGT. CDR3 residues: CASSERGGTAYEQYF. Here the CDR3 DNA reads TGTGCCAGCAGTGAACGGGGCGGGACCGCCTACGAGCAGTACTTC.

The chain recombines TRBV12-5 with TRBJ1-3, with 7 bases lining up with TRBD1. Germline V gives CDR1 LGHNT, CDR2 FRNRAP. V lost 6 bases, J lost 1 base, and 15 bases stayed unmatched. This CDR3 has 18 residues. The CDR3 sequence: CASGVPSGTVESGNTIYF. The CDR3 coding sequence is TGTGCTAGTGGGGTACCCTCCGGGACAGTAGAATCTGGAAACACCATATATTTT.

The rearrangement links TRBV3-1 (or the pseudogene TRBV3-2) to TRBJ2-7, with D possibly being TRBD2 (5 bases). Germline values: CDR1 LGHDT, CDR2 YNNKEL (reference sequence). The CDR3 covers 15 residues. V lost 2 bases and J lost 5, with 16 bases in between. CDR3 residues: CASSQRAQRAHEQYF. The DNA of the CDR3 is TGTGCCAGCAGCCAAAGGGCCCAGAGGGCCCACGAGCAGTACTTC.